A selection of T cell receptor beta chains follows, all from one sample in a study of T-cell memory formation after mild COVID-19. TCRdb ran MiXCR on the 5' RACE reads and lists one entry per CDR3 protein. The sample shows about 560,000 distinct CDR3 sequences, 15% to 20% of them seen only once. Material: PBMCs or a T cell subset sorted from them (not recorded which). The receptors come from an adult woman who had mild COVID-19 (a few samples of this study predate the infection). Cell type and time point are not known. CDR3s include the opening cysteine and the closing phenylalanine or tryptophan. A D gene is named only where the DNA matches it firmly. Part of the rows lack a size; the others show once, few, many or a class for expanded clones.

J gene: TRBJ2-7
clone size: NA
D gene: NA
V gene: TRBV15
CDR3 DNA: TGTGCCACCAGCAGAGAAGGGCAGGGCTCCGAGCAGTACTTC
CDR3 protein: CATSREGQGSEQYF

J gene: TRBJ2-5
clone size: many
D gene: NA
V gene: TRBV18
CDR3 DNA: TGTGCCAGCTCACCTGGCCTGGACAGTGGCGAGACCCAGTACTTC
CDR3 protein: CASSPGLDSGETQYF

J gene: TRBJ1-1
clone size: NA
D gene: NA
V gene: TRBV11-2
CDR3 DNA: TGTGCCAGCAGCCCGGTCAGGAACACTGAAGCTTTCTTT
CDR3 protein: CASSPVRNTEAFF

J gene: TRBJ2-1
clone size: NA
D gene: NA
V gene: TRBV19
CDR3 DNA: TGTGCCAGTAGTCATGGCAGGGGCTCCTACAATGAGCAGTTCTTC
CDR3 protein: CASSHGRGSYNEQFF

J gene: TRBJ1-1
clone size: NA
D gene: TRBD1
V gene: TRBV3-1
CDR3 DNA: TGTGCCAGCAGCCAAGATGGGACAGGGAGGATAGCTTTCTTT
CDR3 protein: CASSQDGTGRIAFF

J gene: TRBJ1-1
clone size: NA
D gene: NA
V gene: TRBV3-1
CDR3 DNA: TGTGCCAGCAGCCCGGCACGAGGGATCACTGAAGCTTTCTTT
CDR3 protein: CASSPARGITEAFF

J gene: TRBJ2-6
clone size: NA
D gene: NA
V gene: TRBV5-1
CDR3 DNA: TGCGCCAGCAGCCTTGAAACAAGCTCTGGGGCCAACGTCCTGACTTTC
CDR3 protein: CASSLETSSGANVLTF

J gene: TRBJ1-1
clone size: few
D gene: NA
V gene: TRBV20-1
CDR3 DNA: TGCAGTGCTGGACAACCCGGGCGGACTGAAGCTTTCTTT
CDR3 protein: CSAGQPGRTEAFF

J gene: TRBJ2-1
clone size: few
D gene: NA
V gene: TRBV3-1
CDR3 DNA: TGTGCCAGCAGCAGTTTCCAGGGGAGCAGTGAGCAGTTCTTC
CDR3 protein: CASSSFQGSSEQFF

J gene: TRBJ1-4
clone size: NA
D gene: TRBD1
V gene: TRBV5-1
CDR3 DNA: TGCGCCAGCAGCCCCTACGACAGGGACGATGAAAAACTGTTTTTT
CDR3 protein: CASSPYDRDDEKLFF

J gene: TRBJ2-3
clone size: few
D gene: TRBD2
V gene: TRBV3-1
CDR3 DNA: TGTGCCAGCAGCCAAGCCGGGACTAGCTCCGGTACGCAGTATTTT
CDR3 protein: CASSQAGTSSGTQYF

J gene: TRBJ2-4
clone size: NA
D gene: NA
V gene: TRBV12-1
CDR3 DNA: TGTGCCAGCAGTCCAACCGGGGGGGCCGACAAAAACATTCAGTACTTC
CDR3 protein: CASSPTGGADKNIQYF

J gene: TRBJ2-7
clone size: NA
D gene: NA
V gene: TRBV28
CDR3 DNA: TGTGCCAGCAGTTTCCAGGATGCCTACGAGCAGTACTTC
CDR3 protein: CASSFQDAYEQYF

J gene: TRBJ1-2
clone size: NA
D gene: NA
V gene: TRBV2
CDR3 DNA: TGTGCCAGCAGTGGTCCGACGAACTATGGCTACACCTTC
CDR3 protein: CASSGPTNYGYTF

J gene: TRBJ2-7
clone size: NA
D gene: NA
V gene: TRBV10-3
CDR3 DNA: TGTGCCACAGGACTCTACGCGGATTACGAGCAGTACTTC
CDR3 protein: CATGLYADYEQYF